This section outlines one T cell receptor beta chain sequence together with its context. Its antigen remains unidentified. The sample comes from a study of OX40 agonist ivuxolimab in advanced cancers. Study context: Patients received ivuxolimab, an intravenous treatment, every 2 weeks at 0.01 to 10 mg/kg. Partial responses occurred in Three dose-escalation patients, one with hepatocellular carcinoma and two with cutaneous melanoma.

Study conclusions and caveats: Several nonresponders also turned out to have low normalized T-cell clonal expansion.

The data were produced by immunoSEQ multiplex PCR, yet TCRdb's version contains in-frame clones alone and is incomplete. The sample includes about 49,000 clones, just under 95% of them seen just once. Germline assignment: CDR1 SEHNR and CDR2 FQNEAQ (reference sequence). Trimming took off 8 bases at V and 2 bases at J, with 20 bases between the two ends. The CDR3 is made up of 16 amino acids. Source: CD4+ or CD8+ T cells sorted from blood, taken in a trial of the OX40 agonist ivuxolimab. This receptor was taken from an adult with an advanced solid tumor such as melanoma, head and neck, liver or kidney cancer. The chain carries TRBV7-9 and TRBJ2-3; a weak D match, TRBD2 (5 bases). CDR3 in DNA: TGTGCCAGCCCCACCGGGATACCCATCCCCACAGATACGCAGTATTTT. This sequence encodes CASPTGIPIPTDTQYF.